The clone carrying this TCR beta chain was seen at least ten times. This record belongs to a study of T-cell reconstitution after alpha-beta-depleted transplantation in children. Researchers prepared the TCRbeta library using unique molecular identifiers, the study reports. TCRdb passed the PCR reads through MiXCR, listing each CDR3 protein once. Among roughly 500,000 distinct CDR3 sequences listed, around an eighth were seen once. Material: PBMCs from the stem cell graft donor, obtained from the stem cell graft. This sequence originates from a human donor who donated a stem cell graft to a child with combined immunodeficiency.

For the CDR3, the DNA is TGTGCCAGCGGGGGACCAGAGGTCGCCGGGGAGCTGTTTTTT. Translated: CASGGPEVAGELFF. The V and J genes are TRBV12-3 or TRBV12-4 and TRBJ2-2; D possibly matches TRBD1 or TRBD2 (5 bases each). V shed 8 bases and J shed 6 bases, with 16 bases lying between them. The CDR3 runs to 14 residues.